A single sample is the source of the 3 T cell receptor beta chains below, sequenced in a study of blood T cell repertoires in COVID-19. Measured with immunoSEQ multiplex PCR; TCRdb has only the in-frame clones, and not every one. The sample contains some 96,000 clones, around four fifths of which appear only once. Sequenced sample: peripheral blood. The source of these receptors is a man between 65 and 85 years old with active or convalescent COVID-19.

The J gene is TRBJ2-7, the V gene TRBV7-9, with a possible D match to TRBD2 (6 bases). Germline values: CDR1 SEHNR, CDR2 FQNEAQ (reference sequence). CDR3 length: 12 amino acids. V was trimmed by 5 bases and J by 4 bases, leaving 9 bases between them. The CDR3 protein is CASSPGRYEQYF. CDR3 DNA: TGTGCCAGCAGCCCTGGGAGGTACGAGCAGTACTTC.

The chain joins TRBV10-3 to TRBJ2-7, with 9 bases that match TRBD2. Germline lookup yields CDR1 ENHRY and CDR2 SYGVKD. This CDR3 comprises 14 residues. The trim removed 5 bases at V and 4 bases at J, leaving 6 bases unmatched. This chain's CDR3 is CAISSLAGRYEQYF. The CDR3, as DNA: TGTGCCATCAGTAGTCTAGCGGGGAGATACGAGCAGTACTTC.

The chain is built from TRBV6-5 and TRBJ2-1, with TRBD1 matching 7 bases. CDR3 length: 15 amino acids. CDR1 is MNHEY and CDR2 is SVGAGI in the germline V gene. Trimming took 0 bases from V and 9 from J; bases not matched to a gene: 8. In nucleotides, the CDR3 is TGTGCCAGCAGTTACTCACAGGGGCCCGGCGGTGAGCAGTTCTTC. Translation: CASSYSQGPGGEQFF.